The 27 T cell receptor beta chains reported below all come from one sample, sequenced in a study of T-cell memory formation after mild COVID-19. MiXCR, applied by TCRdb to the 5' RACE reads, yields one record per CDR3 protein. The sample consists of 300,000 to 400,000 distinct CDR3 sequences, approximately 27% of them appearing once. The sequencing sample was made of PBMCs or a T cell subset sorted from them (not recorded which). These receptors were taken from an adult woman who had mild COVID-19 (a few samples of this study predate the infection). Cell type and time point are not known.

The CDR3 nucleotides are TGTGCCAGCAGCTTCAGGAGCGGGGGGCATGAGCAGTTCTTC. This translates into CASSFRSGGHEQFF. This chain links TRBV7-9 with TRBJ2-1; 9 positions match TRBD2. Looked up from germline, CDR1 is SEHNR and CDR2 is FQNEAQ (reference sequence). This CDR3 comprises 14 residues. V trimming: 3 bases; J trimming: 8 bases; junction bases outside the gene matches: 5.

The rearrangement uses TRBV4-1 and TRBJ1-5, with 7 positions matching TRBD1. Trimming removed 0 bases from V and 4 bases from J; junction bases left unmatched: 3. Germline V gene data show CDR1 as MGHRA and CDR2 as YSYEKL. There are 15 residues in the CDR3. CDR3 in DNA: TGCGCCAGCAGCCAAGATGGGACAGTAAATCAGCCCCAGCATTTT. Its translation is CASSQDGTVNQPQHF.

The V and J genes are TRBV24-1 and TRBJ1-5; TRBD1 matches 8 bases. From germline, CDR1 is KGHDR and CDR2 SFDVKD. The CDR3 contains 16 residues. With V trimmed by 4 bases and J by 4 bases, 8 bases remained unmatched. CDR3 protein: CATSETGQGENQPQHF. The CDR3 nucleotides are TGTGCCACCAGTGAGACCGGACAGGGAGAGAATCAGCCCCAGCATTTT.

V is TRBV5-1 and J is TRBJ2-2; no definite D call. Germline V CDR1 and CDR2: SGHRS, YFSETQ. The CDR3 is made up of 12 amino acids. Trimming took 5 bases from V and 4 from J, leaving 6 bases between them. As DNA, the CDR3 is TGCGCCAGCAGGATCGTCACCGGGGAGCTGTTTTTT. Translation gives CASRIVTGELFF.

This clonotype has a handful of counts. V is TRBV20-1 and J is TRBJ1-1; D is uncertain. CDR1 is DFQATT and CDR2 is SNEGSKA in the germline V gene (reference sequence). The CDR3 covers 12 residues. Trimming removed 0 bases from V and 3 bases from J, with 5 bases in between. This chain's CDR3 is CSAREPDTEAFF. The CDR3 nucleotides are TGCAGTGCTAGAGAACCGGACACTGAAGCTTTCTTT.

The CDR3 is CASSHPRGRGQLSTDTQYF. CDR3 sequence (DNA): TGCGCCAGCAGTCACCCGCGGGGCAGGGGGCAACTTAGCACAGATACGCAGTATTTT. The J gene is TRBJ2-3, the V gene TRBV23-1; 8 bases line up with TRBD1. TRBV23-1 is recorded as an ORF, its role being uncertain. CDR3 length equals 19 residues. J gave up 0 bases and V 3 bases, and 14 bases lay outside the gene matches.

This clonotype was seen a few times. The genes are TRBV3-1 and TRBJ2-7, with TRBD1 identical over 9 bases. The CDR3 runs to 15 residues. J was trimmed by 4 bases and V by 4 bases; bases with no gene match: 8. The V gene's germline CDR1 is LGHDT and CDR2 YNNKEL (reference sequence). The CDR3 region has the DNA TGTGCCAGCAGCCTTCCCGGGACAGGGTCATACGAGCAGTACTTC. Protein: CASSLPGTGSYEQYF.

This chain joins TRBV5-1 and TRBJ1-1, with a weak D call TRBD1 (5 bases). Trimming stripped 0 bases from V and 9 bases from J, with 9 bases between. The CDR3 is 12 amino acids. Germline values: CDR1 SGHRS, CDR2 YFSETQ. CDR3 DNA: TGCGCCAGCAGCTTGGAATCAGGGCAAGCTTTCTTT. It encodes CASSLESGQAFF.

This clonotype has only a few counts. This chain uses TRBV27 with TRBJ2-5; 7 positions agree with TRBD1. The CDR3 has 13 amino acids. The V gene end was trimmed by 4 bases and the J gene end by 5 bases; junction bases not matched to a gene: 4. CDR1 is MNHEY, CDR2 SMNVEV, per germline (reference sequence). The CDR3 coding sequence is TGTGCCAGCAGTTCTCGGACAGGCGAGACCCAGTACTTC. Translated, it gives CASSSRTGETQYF.

In its sample, this clonotype was seen a few times. The chain joins TRBV5-1 to TRBJ2-5, with D perhaps being TRBD1 or TRBD2 (5 bases each). Trimming took off 0 bases at V and 2 bases at J, with 17 bases between the two ends. The CDR3 has 17 residues. Germline CDR1 reads SGHRS; CDR2 reads YFSETQ. The chain's CDR3 is CASSLVRGAESQETQYF. The CDR3 DNA follows: TGCGCCAGCAGCTTGGTCCGAGGGGCGGAGTCACAAGAGACCCAGTACTTC.

The chain carries TRBV6-1 and TRBJ2-6; 7 nucleotides agree with TRBD2. V shed 6 bases, J shed 0 bases, and the junction held 17 bases outside the gene matches. The germline CDR1 and CDR2 sequences are MNHNS and SASEGT. The CDR3 is made up of 20 amino acids. The CDR3 DNA sequence: TGTGCCAGCAGGACGGCCCAGGGAGGGGCGACTCCCTCTGGGGCCAACGTCCTGACTTTC. It codes for CASRTAQGGATPSGANVLTF.

This chain connects TRBV4-3 to TRBJ2-7; tentative D call: TRBD2 (6 bases). The CDR3 extends over 16 amino acids. Trimming took off 1 base at V and 4 bases at J, with 17 bases between the two ends. The germline CDR1 and CDR2 sequences are LGHNA and YSLEER. This chain's CDR3 is CASSQGWGDPLYEQYF. The CDR3 DNA is TGCGCCAGCAGCCAAGGGTGGGGGGACCCCCTATACGAGCAGTACTTC.

The chain employs TRBV18 and TRBJ2-5; 12 positions agree with TRBD2. The V and J ends lost 3 bases and 2 bases, in that order; junction bases with no gene match: 4. Germline V CDR1 and CDR2: KGHSH, LQKENI. The CDR3 sequence is 16 residues long. CDR3 sequence reads: CASSPGLAGMQETQYF. In nucleotides, the CDR3 is TGTGCCAGCTCACCCGGACTAGCGGGGATGCAAGAGACCCAGTACTTC.

In this sample, this clonotype turned up a few times. The chain employs TRBV20-1 and TRBJ2-7; 7 nucleotides agree with TRBD2. V dropped 3 bases and J dropped 8; count of bases not matched to a gene: 10. CDR1 and CDR2 (germline): DFQATT, SNEGSKA (reference sequence). The CDR3 spans 13 residues. The CDR3 region has the DNA TGCAGTGCTAGTCGCGGGAGCTCCGCTCAGCAGTACTTC. Encoded protein: CSASRGSSAQQYF.

This clonotype was recorded many times. This chain links TRBV6-2 or TRBV6-3 with TRBJ2-1; D assignment may be TRBD1 or TRBD2 (6 bases each). The CDR3 spans 12 residues. Germline V gene lookup returns CDR1 MNHEY and CDR2 SVGEGT. V was shortened by 5 bases and J by 10 bases, with 12 bases between the two germline ends. The CDR3 is CASSATGREQFF. DNA of the CDR3: TGTGCCAGCAGTGCCACAGGGAGGGAGCAGTTCTTC.

This clonotype has just a few counts. The chain uses TRBV4-1 and TRBJ2-5; D ambiguous. Per germline, CDR1 MGHRA and CDR2 YSYEKL. Trimming removed 1 base from V and 2 bases from J, with 11 bases in between. CDR3 length equals 15 residues. CDR3 protein: CASSQVGVRQETQYF. DNA of the CDR3: TGCGCCAGCAGCCAAGTTGGGGTTAGGCAAGAGACCCAGTACTTC.

The rearrangement links TRBV4-1 to TRBJ2-3; D call uncertain. The CDR3 is made up of 14 amino acids. Trimming removed 6 bases at V and 2 bases at J, with 12 bases between. Per germline, CDR1 MGHRA and CDR2 YSYEKL. This chain's CDR3 is CASRGYGSTDTQYF. The CDR3 nucleotides are TGCGCCAGCAGGGGGTACGGCTCCACAGATACGCAGTATTTT.

This clonotype was seen a handful of times. The rearrangement links TRBV6-2 or TRBV6-3 to TRBJ1-1; D gene unclear. This CDR3 spans 13 amino acids. The V end lost 8 bases, the J end lost 0 bases, and 10 bases lay between the germline ends. The germline V gene has CDR1 MNHEY and CDR2 SVGEGT. The chain's CDR3 is CASQEGMNTEAFF. For the CDR3, the DNA is TGTGCCAGCCAAGAAGGAATGAACACTGAAGCTTTCTTT.

Turning to this clonotype: One end of the junction varies from germline; a read error may be responsible. V and J are TRBV12-3 or TRBV12-4 and TRBJ2-2; tentative D call: TRBD1 (5 bases). The CDR3 length is 17 residues. The CDR3 protein is CASSLDSFFANTGELFF. The CDR3, as DNA: TGTGCCAGCAGCTTAGACAGTTTCTTCGCGAACACCGGGGAGCTGTTTTTT.

This clonotype was detected a few times. The chain combines TRBV5-4 with TRBJ2-1, with 7 bases identical to TRBD1. Germline V gene sequence: CDR1 SGHNT, CDR2 YYREEE (reference sequence). This CDR3 comprises 13 residues. V lost 3 bases to trimming and J lost 6 bases; unmatched junction nucleotides: 3. In nucleotides, the CDR3 is TGTGCCAGCAGCTCTCAGGGGGTCAATGAGCAGTTCTTC. It specifies CASSSQGVNEQFF. Drawing the rest from reference TRBV5-4 and TRBJ2-1, the complete variable domain is ETGVTQSPTHLIKTRGQQVTLRCSSQSGHNTVSWYQQALGQGPQFIFQYYREEENGRGNFPPRFSGLQFPNYSSELNVNALELDDSALYLCASSSQGVNEQFFGPGTRLTVL.

The V gene is TRBV12-3 or TRBV12-4, the J gene TRBJ2-1; 9 bases match TRBD2. V dropped 5 bases and J dropped 7; count of bases not matched to a gene: 6. The CDR3 covers 14 residues. CDR3 sequence reads: CASSPLAGKNEQFF. The DNA for the CDR3 is TGTGCCAGCAGTCCTCTAGCGGGAAAAAATGAGCAGTTCTTC.

The table lists this clonotype with many counts. The rearrangement joins TRBV24-1 to TRBJ2-7; 7 nucleotides align to TRBD2. Looked up from germline, CDR1 is KGHDR and CDR2 is SFDVKD. V lost 7 bases to trimming and J lost 3 bases; unmatched junction nucleotides: 5. The CDR3 runs to 13 residues. The CDR3 here is CATSDGGGYEQYF. The CDR3 DNA follows: TGTGCCACCAGCGATGGGGGGGGCTACGAGCAGTACTTC.

The chain combines TRBV20-1 with TRBJ2-1, with TRBD2 as a possible D gene (6 bases). The CDR3 covers 16 residues. From germline, CDR1 is DFQATT and CDR2 SNEGSKA (reference sequence). V lost 5 bases and J lost 0, with 17 bases in between. The CDR3 coding sequence is TGCAGTGCTCCGCTGGGAGGCGGAAGCTCCTACAATGAGCAGTTCTTC. Residues: CSAPLGGGSSYNEQFF.

V usage is TRBV13 and J usage is TRBJ2-7; no clear D. The CDR3 consists of 14 residues. The V end was cut by 0 bases, the J end by 0 bases, with 6 bases between. Germline values: CDR1 PRHDT, CDR2 FYEKMQ (reference sequence). This CDR3 reads CASSLGQTSYEQYF. CDR3 bases: TGTGCCAGCAGCTTAGGCCAGACCTCCTACGAGCAGTACTTC. Full variable domain (outside the CDR3, taken from reference TRBV13 and TRBJ2-7): AAGVIQSPRHLIKEKRETATLKCYPIPRHDTVYWYQQGPGQDPQFLISFYEKMQSDKGSIPDRFSAQQFSDYHSELNMSSLELGDSALYFCASSLGQTSYEQYFGPGTRLTVT.

This clonotype was recorded a few times. V and J are TRBV11-3 and TRBJ2-1; TRBD2 aligns across 10 bases. V gave up 5 bases and J gave up 8 bases; unmatched junction bases: 15. The CDR3 has 17 amino acids. CDR1 and CDR2 (germline): SGHNT, YENEEA. This chain's CDR3 is CASSPRLTSGPGDEQFF. The CDR3, as DNA: TGTGCCAGCAGCCCCCGACTGACTAGCGGGCCGGGTGATGAGCAGTTCTTC.

The chain carries TRBV6-5 and TRBJ1-1; 9 bases line up with TRBD1. Germline values: CDR1 MNHEY, CDR2 SVGAGI. V lost 6 bases to trimming and J lost 10 bases; unmatched junction nucleotides: 15. This CDR3 comprises 15 residues. The CDR3 region has the DNA TGTGCCAGCAGGACCCCGACAGGGGGGGGAATCGGAGCTTTCTTT. It encodes CASRTPTGGGIGAFF.

The chain is built from TRBV29-1 and TRBJ2-3; possibly TRBD2 for D (7 bases). CDR1 SQVTM and CDR2 ANQGSEA come from the germline V gene. V was shortened by 7 bases and J by 1 base, with 21 bases between the two germline ends. CDR3 length: 16 amino acids. CDR3 sequence reads: CSALGGGGYGTDTQYF. In DNA, the CDR3 is TGCAGCGCTTTGGGAGGGGGAGGGTACGGCACAGATACGCAGTATTTT.